This TCR beta chain was retrieved from a study of cytomegalovirus exposure and HLA in healthy donors. V shed 2 bases, J shed 5 bases, and the junction held 4 bases outside the gene matches. Germline-derived CDR1 and CDR2 are SGHNT and YYREEE (reference sequence). The CDR3 runs to 14 residues. Use of 60 Vbeta and 13 Jbeta primers characterized the PCR. Generated by immunoSEQ multiplex PCR, the TCRdb table keeps only in-frame clones and is missing some. The sample shows over 150,000 clones, less than 90% of them seen only once. Study-level points and caveats: Certain sequence variants were highly shared and formed a cluster, and this cluster was likely a sequencing artifact. With high specificity and sensitivity, the classifier reportedly diagnosed cytomegalovirus status. The analysis excluded some indistinguishable V segments, including TRBV6-2 and TRBV6-3. Analyzed later, association rates of TCRs varied across HLA loci, with DRB1 most and HLA-C fewest.

The sample holds a few counts of this clone. Its specificity is unknown. The chain couples TRBV5-4 to TRBJ2-7, with 10 bases that match TRBD1. The receptor comes from a boy aged 2 to 10 in good health and CMV-seronegative. Sequencing input: PBMCs. Here the CDR3 reads CASSLEGQGHEQYF. The CDR3 DNA reads TGTGCCAGCAGCTTAGAGGGACAGGGGCACGAGCAGTACTTC. Based on the CDR3 plus reference TRBV5-4 and TRBJ2-7, the full variable domain is ETGVTQSPTHLIKTRGQQVTLRCSSQSGHNTVSWYQQALGQGPQFIFQYYREEENGRGNFPPRFSGLQFPNYSSELNVNALELDDSALYLCASSLEGQGHEQYFGPGTRLTVT.